The 8 T cell receptor beta chains in this list originate from one sample, sequenced in a study of blood T cell repertoires in COVID-19. Sequencing used immunoSEQ multiplex PCR; TCRdb keeps in-frame clones, though not all of them. The sample carries 200,000 to 250,000 clones, 75% to 85% recorded once. The specimen was peripheral blood. The receptors derive from a human donor in a cohort sampled during active COVID-19.

The rearrangement joins TRBV10-2 to TRBJ2-7; the match to TRBD2 covers 9 bases. The CDR3 is made up of 18 amino acids. CDR1 WSHSY and CDR2 SAAADI come from the germline V gene. Trimming cost V 0 bases and J 4 bases; bases outside gene matches: 13. The CDR3 nucleotides are TGCGCCAGCAGTGAGTCGGTGGCGGGAGGGCCGAGGTGGTACGAGCAGTACTTC. Translating it yields CASSESVAGGPRWYEQYF.

V and J are TRBV28 and TRBJ1-5; tentative D call: TRBD1 (5 bases). Germline V CDR1 and CDR2: MDHEN, SYDVKM. The CDR3 has 15 amino acids. V lost 3 bases, J lost 6 bases, and 15 bases lay in between. The CDR3: CASSFVRGVSQPQHF. Here the CDR3 DNA reads TGTGCCAGCAGTTTCGTACGGGGGGTGAGTCAGCCCCAGCATTTT.

The chain employs TRBV11-2 and TRBJ2-3; TRBD2 aligns across 7 bases. The CDR3 sequence is 14 residues long. In germline, CDR1 is SGHAT, CDR2 FQNNGV. The V and J ends lost 7 bases and 0 bases, in that order; junction bases with no gene match: 4. The CDR3, as DNA: TGTGCCAGCACCGGGGGGTACAGCACAGATACGCAGTATTTT. This codes for CASTGGYSTDTQYF.

This chain connects TRBV10-3 to TRBJ1-6; 8 bases line up with TRBD1. J lost 7 bases, V lost 11 bases, and 10 bases had no gene match. CDR3 size: 14 residues. From germline, CDR1 is ENHRY and CDR2 SYGVKD. CDR3: CASRQGAWNSPLHF. CDR3 in DNA: TGTGCCTCCCGCCAGGGGGCTTGGAATTCACCCCTCCACTTT.

The CDR3 reads CASSQTVNYGYTF. In DNA, the CDR3 is TGTGCCAGCAGTCAGACAGTTAACTATGGCTACACCTTC. The rearrangement joins TRBV6-2 or TRBV6-3 to TRBJ1-2; D is possibly TRBD1 (5 bases). With 5 bases removed from V and 1 base from J, the gap between germline ends came to 8 bases. Germline V gene lookup returns CDR1 MNHEY and CDR2 SVGEGT. CDR3 length equals 13 residues.

The V gene is TRBV5-1, the J gene TRBJ2-7; perhaps TRBD1 as D (6 bases). V dropped 4 bases and J dropped 0 bases, with 14 bases sitting between them. Germline CDR1 SGHRS, CDR2 YFSETQ. This CDR3 has 15 residues. The CDR3 reads CASSPTGGLSYEQYF. The CDR3 DNA reads TGCGCCAGCAGCCCGACAGGAGGTCTCTCCTACGAGCAGTACTTC.

V usage is TRBV19 and J usage is TRBJ2-2; D gene unclear. Between the trimmed V and J ends, which lost 6 bases and 6 bases, there was a span of 17 bases. This CDR3 comprises 15 residues. The germline V gene has CDR1 LNHDA and CDR2 SQIVND (reference sequence). The CDR3 DNA is TGTGCCAGTAGGCCCCTAAGTATCCCTCCCGGGGAGCTGTTTTTT. Protein sequence: CASRPLSIPPGELFF.

The rearrangement joins TRBV11-2 to TRBJ1-1, with D hard to call. V shed 8 bases and J shed 0 bases, with 13 bases lying between them. The CDR3 is made up of 14 amino acids. CDR1 is SGHAT and CDR2 is FQNNGV in the germline V gene. CDR3 DNA sequence: TGTGCCAGCCGTGAATACCTAATGAACACTGAAGCTTTCTTT. It yields the protein CASREYLMNTEAFF.